The rows below give T cell receptor beta chains drawn from one sample of a study of blood T cell repertoires in COVID-19. Only in-frame clones appear in the TCRdb table, and some are missing; sequencing was by immunoSEQ multiplex PCR. The table records about 9,300 clones, more than 90% of them present only once. Specimen: peripheral blood. These receptors came from a woman aged 45-65 years with active COVID-19. CDR3s include the opening cysteine and the closing phenylalanine or tryptophan. D genes are given only for firm matches. Size is stated for part of the rows, as once, few or many counts, or as a class when the clone is expanded.

CASSEAQAGSYNEQFF	TGTGCCAGCAGTGAAGCGCAGGCTGGCTCCTACAATGAGCAGTTCTTC	.	TRBJ2-1	16	.	TRBV2
CASSLVRLAVYNEQFF	TGTGCCAGCAGCTTAGTACGGCTAGCGGTTTACAATGAGCAGTTCTTC	TRBD2	TRBJ2-1	16	.	TRBV7-2
CASSLGLAGEETQYF	TGTGCCAGCAGCTTAGGTCTAGCGGGAGAAGAGACCCAGTACTTC	TRBD2	TRBJ2-5	15	.	TRBV11-2
CASSIGHYNEQFF	TGTGCCAGCAGCATTGGACATTACAATGAGCAGTTCTTC	.	TRBJ2-1	13	.	TRBV9
CASNPGYGNEKLFF	TGTGCCAGCAACCCAGGGTACGGTAATGAAAAACTGTTTTTT	.	TRBJ1-4	14	.	TRBV2
CASSETLAGGPNEQFF	TGTGCCAGCAGCGAGACACTAGCGGGAGGGCCCAATGAGCAGTTCTTC	TRBD2	TRBJ2-1	16	.	TRBV9
CATSDRTGWDTGELFF	TGTGCCACCAGTGATCGGACAGGATGGGACACCGGGGAGCTGTTTTTT	TRBD1	TRBJ2-2	16	.	TRBV24-1
CASSRGQGNYEQYF	TGTGCCAGCAGCCGCGGACAGGGGAACTACGAGCAGTACTTC	TRBD1	TRBJ2-7	14	.	TRBV11-2
CAISDGAYEQYF	TGTGCCATCAGTGACGGTGCGTACGAGCAGTACTTC	.	TRBJ2-7	12	.	TRBV10-3
CASSSPIAGQETQYF	TGTGCCAGCAGTTCCCCAATAGCGGGCCAAGAGACCCAGTACTTC	TRBD2	TRBJ2-5	15	.	TRBV28
CAIGGQQFNYGYTF	TGTGCCATCGGGGGACAGCAGTTTAACTATGGCTACACCTTC	TRBD1	TRBJ1-2	14	.	TRBV10-3
CASSMAGGSYEQYF	TGTGCCAGTAGTATGGCAGGGGGCTCGTACGAGCAGTACTTC	TRBD1	TRBJ2-7	14	.	TRBV19
CASSQVSGPYYEQYF	TGTGCCAGCAGCCAAGTTAGCGGGCCATACTACGAGCAGTACTTC	TRBD2	TRBJ2-7	15	.	TRBV3-1/TRBV3-2
CASSLLAGQYGEQYF	TGTGCCAGCAGCTTACTAGCGGGACAGTACGGTGAGCAGTACTTC	TRBD2	TRBJ2-7	15	.	TRBV5-6
CASSLGQVNTEAFF	TGTGCCAGCAGTTTGGGACAGGTGAACACTGAAGCTTTCTTT	TRBD1	TRBJ1-1	14	.	TRBV3-1/TRBV3-2
CASHDRGNQPQHF	TGTGCCAGCCACGACAGGGGCAATCAGCCCCAGCATTTT	TRBD1	TRBJ1-5	13	once	TRBV19
CASMTPFPYEQYF	TGTGCCAGCATGACACCCTTCCCCTACGAGCAGTACTTC	.	TRBJ2-7	13	.	TRBV27
CASNSGGREGFNEQFF	TGCGCCAGCAATTCCGGGGGGCGGGAGGGCTTTAATGAGCAGTTCTTC	TRBD2	TRBJ2-1	16	.	TRBV5-1
CASSLARTVGYNEQFF	TGCGCCAGCAGCTTGGCCAGAACAGTAGGCTACAATGAGCAGTTCTTC	.	TRBJ2-1	16	.	TRBV5-1
CASSLSYRGRGTEAFF	TGTGCCAGCAGCTTATCCTACAGGGGTAGGGGCACTGAAGCTTTCTTT	TRBD1	TRBJ1-1	16	.	TRBV7-2
CASSSSSGVGYTF	TGTGCCAGCAGCTCCTCCTCGGGGGTTGGCTACACCTTC	.	TRBJ1-2	13	.	TRBV5-4
CAIRPNEGETGSTGELFF	TGTGCCATCAGGCCCAACGAAGGGGAAACAGGTAGCACCGGGGAGCTGTTTTTT	.	TRBJ2-2	18	.	TRBV10-3
CASSPRDRGSYEQYF	TGTGCCAGCTCACCCCGGGACAGGGGCTCCTACGAGCAGTACTTC	TRBD1	TRBJ2-7	15	.	TRBV18
CASSPETSGRAHEQFF	TGTGCCAGCAGCCCGGAAACTAGCGGGAGGGCCCATGAGCAGTTCTTC	TRBD2	TRBJ2-1	16	.	TRBV13
CASSLGPAGNTGELFF	TGTGCCAGCAGCTTAGGGCCAGCGGGGAACACCGGGGAGCTGTTTTTT	.	TRBJ2-2	16	.	TRBV11-2
CASSLVGDRGYTF	TGTGCCAGCAGCTTAGTAGGGGATCGTGGCTACACCTTC	.	TRBJ1-2	13	.	TRBV7-9
CASSPWSGTYNEQFF	TGTGCCAGCAGCCCCTGGAGCGGGACTTACAATGAGCAGTTCTTC	TRBD2	TRBJ2-1	15	once	TRBV3-1/TRBV3-2
CASRTGWGQPQHF	TGTGCCAGTAGGACAGGTTGGGGTCAGCCCCAGCATTTT	.	TRBJ1-5	13	few	TRBV19
CASSVTGMNTEAFF	TGTGCCAGCAGCGTTACAGGGATGAACACTGAAGCTTTCTTT	.	TRBJ1-1	14	.	TRBV9
CASSLTGRETQYF	TGTGCCAGCAGCTTGACGGGGAGGGAGACCCAGTACTTC	.	TRBJ2-5	13	.	TRBV5-4
CASSMTGLGNQPQHF	TGTGCCAGCAGTATGACAGGGTTAGGTAATCAGCCCCAGCATTTT	TRBD1	TRBJ1-5	15	.	TRBV6-5
CASSLQGAGDTQYF	TGCGCCAGCAGCCTACAGGGGGCAGGGGATACGCAGTATTTT	TRBD1	TRBJ2-3	14	.	TRBV5-1
CSVEGMRVDNEQFF	TGCAGCGTTGAAGGAATGCGGGTCGACAATGAGCAGTTCTTC	.	TRBJ2-1	14	.	TRBV29-1
CASSGRLGQGDNEQFF	TGTGCCAGCAGCGGGCGCCTGGGACAGGGTGACAATGAGCAGTTCTTC	TRBD1	TRBJ2-1	16	.	TRBV9
CASSRQGETEAFF	TGTGCCAGCAGCCGCCAGGGGGAGACTGAAGCTTTCTTT	TRBD1	TRBJ1-1	13	.	TRBV3-1/TRBV3-2
CASSLVRGIGGYTF	TGTGCCAGCAGCTTAGTCAGGGGGATAGGAGGCTACACCTTC	TRBD1	TRBJ1-2	14	.	TRBV5-8
CAIGGDYGYTF	TGTGCCATCGGGGGCGACTATGGCTACACCTTC	.	TRBJ1-2	11	.	TRBV10-3
CSVVLAGAYEQYF	TGCAGCGTTGTCCTAGCGGGAGCCTACGAGCAGTACTTC	TRBD2	TRBJ2-7	13	.	TRBV29-1
CATSDSNRGDNQPQHF	TGTGCCACCAGTGATAGCAACAGGGGCGATAATCAGCCCCAGCATTTT	TRBD1	TRBJ1-5	16	once	TRBV24-1
CAWGGQTLKETQYF	TGTGCCTGGGGGGGACAGACGCTAAAAGAGACCCAGTACTTC	TRBD1	TRBJ2-5	14	.	TRBV30
CASSIGAVRPQHF	TGTGCCAGTAGTATAGGGGCCGTCCGGCCCCAGCATTTT	.	TRBJ1-5	13	few	TRBV19
CASRPFGTGHEKLFF	TGTGCCAGCAGACCCTTTGGGACAGGGCATGAAAAACTGTTTTTT	TRBD1	TRBJ1-4	15	.	TRBV5-6
CASSIRLAGRSVEQFF	TGTGCCAGCAGCATAAGACTAGCGGGAAGGTCGGTTGAGCAGTTCTTC	TRBD2	TRBJ2-1	16	.	TRBV13
CASSLGRGQPQHF	TGTGCCAGCAGCCTGGGAAGGGGGCAGCCCCAGCATTTT	.	TRBJ1-5	13	few	TRBV7-3
CATKLFSGNTIYF	TGTGCCACCAAGCTCTTCTCTGGAAACACCATATATTTT	.	TRBJ1-3	13	.	TRBV2
CVTGDSGRVSYEQYF	TGTGTTACGGGAGATAGCGGGAGGGTCTCCTACGAGCAGTACTTC	TRBD2	TRBJ2-7	15	.	TRBV2
CAWTGQPSYGYTF	TGTGCCTGGACGGGACAACCGAGTTATGGCTACACCTTC	.	TRBJ1-2	13	.	TRBV30
CASSPWTGTNTGELFF	TGTGCCAGCTCCCCCTGGACGGGGACGAACACCGGGGAGCTGTTTTTT	.	TRBJ2-2	16	.	TRBV11-2
CTSSQETTSGVNEQFF	TGCACCAGCAGCCAAGAGACGACTAGCGGGGTTAATGAGCAGTTCTTC	.	TRBJ2-1	16	.	TRBV1
CATSENRLTSTDTQYF	TGTGCCACCAGTGAAAACAGACTAACTAGCACAGATACGCAGTATTTT	.	TRBJ2-3	16	once	TRBV24-1
CASSLSTDRGTYGYTF	TGTGCCAGCAGCTTGTCAACCGACAGGGGGACGTATGGCTACACCTTC	TRBD1	TRBJ1-2	16	.	TRBV5-5